The rows below give T cell receptor beta chains drawn from one sample of a study of graft-versus-host responses after intestinal transplantation. Libraries were prepared by immunoSEQ multiplex PCR; TCRdb keeps only in-frame clonotypes and omits some of them. Altogether 100,000 or so clones are present, about 92% being singletons, with the ten largest covering 2% to 2.5%. Their target antigens are unknown. Material: unstimulated CD8+ T cells sorted from spleen or lymph node cells, obtained before intestinal transplant. Source of these receptors: a human donor who received an intestinal transplant. The CDR3 runs from the conserved cysteine through the conserved F or W. Fields, in order: V gene, CDR3 length, D gene, J gene, clone size, CDR3 protein, CDR3 DNA. D genes are given only for firm matches. Clone sizes are given selectively: once, few, many, or a class where the clone is expanded.

TRBV6-5	14	.	TRBJ2-3	.	CASSSYDYTDTQYF	TGTGCCAGCAGTTCCTACGACTACACAGATACGCAGTATTTT
TRBV9	14	TRBD1	TRBJ1-1	.	CASSLGTADTEAFF	TGTGCCAGCAGCCTCGGGACAGCGGACACTGAAGCTTTCTTT
TRBV5-6	14	.	TRBJ2-3	.	CASSPTGSTDTQYF	TGTGCCAGCAGCCCCACGGGGAGCACAGATACGCAGTATTTT
TRBV9	15	TRBD2	TRBJ2-2	once	CASSTHGGVTGELFF	TGTGCCAGCAGCACCCACGGGGGGGTCACCGGGGAGCTGTTTTTT
TRBV30	15	TRBD1	TRBJ1-2	.	CAWSDPVGTGYGYTF	TGTGCCTGGAGTGACCCCGTTGGGACAGGCTATGGCTACACCTTC
TRBV10-2	16	TRBD1	TRBJ2-1	.	CASRLAGTGMNNEQFF	TGCGCCAGCAGACTCGCCGGGACAGGGATGAACAATGAGCAGTTCTTC
TRBV6-5	14	.	TRBJ1-5	.	CASSYGVRGQPQHF	TGTGCCAGCAGTTACGGGGTCAGGGGACAGCCCCAGCATTTT
TRBV12-5	11	.	TRBJ1-5	.	CASGFGQPQHF	TGTGCTAGTGGTTTCGGTCAGCCCCAGCATTTT
TRBV27	14	TRBD1	TRBJ1-1	.	CASSPLDRGTEAFF	TGTGCCAGCAGTCCCTTGGACAGGGGGACTGAAGCTTTCTTT
TRBV5-8	14	TRBD1	TRBJ2-5	.	CASSLGTGGETQYF	TGTGCCAGCAGCTTGGGGACAGGGGGAGAGACCCAGTACTTC
TRBV18	16	.	TRBJ2-2	.	CASSPLQGTRAGELFF	TGTGCCAGCTCACCACTCCAGGGAACCAGGGCCGGGGAGCTGTTTTTT
TRBV4-3	14	TRBD1	TRBJ1-2	.	CASSRGTGVEGYTF	TGCGCCAGCAGCCGGGGGACAGGGGTGGAGGGCTACACCTTC
TRBV7-9	11	.	TRBJ2-1	.	CASRESNEQFF	TGTGCCAGCAGGGAGAGCAATGAGCAGTTCTTC
TRBV5-1	15	.	TRBJ2-7	once	CASSLEPNVAYEQYF	TGCGCCAGCAGCTTGGAGCCGAACGTTGCCTACGAGCAGTACTTC
TRBV5-1	15	.	TRBJ2-2	.	CASSPGTLNTGELFF	TGCGCCAGCAGCCCCGGGACTCTTAACACCGGGGAGCTGTTTTTT
TRBV29-1	12	.	TRBJ1-1	once	CSVGGTGTEAFF	TGCAGCGTTGGGGGTACAGGCACTGAAGCTTTCTTT
TRBV5-4	14	.	TRBJ1-2	.	CASSLDGGDYGYTF	TGTGCCAGCAGCTTGGATGGAGGGGACTATGGCTACACCTTC
TRBV5-1	13	TRBD1	TRBJ2-7	.	CASSPGQHYEQYF	TGCGCCAGCAGCCCGGGACAGCACTACGAGCAGTACTTC
TRBV9	13	.	TRBJ1-2	.	CASSATGTGGYTF	TGTGCCAGCAGCGCCACCGGGACTGGTGGCTACACCTTC
TRBV11-2	15	.	TRBJ1-4	.	CASSSHTGQNEKLFF	TGTGCCAGCAGCTCCCACACAGGTCAGAATGAAAAACTGTTTTTT
TRBV2	14	TRBD1	TRBJ1-1	once	CAIPGQVTNTEAFF	TGTGCCATTCCGGGACAGGTAACCAACACTGAAGCTTTCTTT
TRBV10-3	12	.	TRBJ2-7	.	CAISEGADEQYF	TGTGCCATCAGTGAGGGGGCCGACGAGCAGTACTTC
TRBV7-2	13	.	TRBJ2-5	.	CASSLALLETQYF	TGTGCCAGCAGCTTAGCGCTATTGGAGACCCAGTACTTC
TRBV11-2	19	.	TRBJ2-6	.	CASSLDLRRGIGGANVLTF	TGTGCCAGCAGCTTAGATCTCAGGAGGGGTATAGGTGGGGCCAACGTCCTGACTTTC
TRBV7-2	14	.	TRBJ2-5	.	CASSSLAPQETQYF	TGTGCCAGCAGCTCCTTAGCCCCCCAAGAGACCCAGTACTTC
TRBV4-3	11	.	TRBJ1-2	.	CASSQGGGYTF	TGCGCCAGCAGCCAAGGAGGTGGCTACACCTTC
TRBV10-3	16	TRBD2	TRBJ2-3	.	CAISPLAGGTTDTQYF	TGTGCCATCAGTCCCCTAGCGGGGGGGACCACAGATACGCAGTATTTT
TRBV27	16	.	TRBJ1-1	.	CASSLGWDGGNTEAFF	TGTGCCAGCAGTTTAGGCTGGGACGGGGGGAACACTGAAGCTTTCTTT
TRBV19	15	TRBD2	TRBJ2-1	.	CASSWRLAGYNEQFF	TGTGCCAGTAGTTGGAGACTAGCGGGGTACAATGAGCAGTTCTTC
TRBV4-3	16	.	TRBJ1-2	once	CASSQVVGDRHYGYTF	TGCGCCAGCAGCCAAGTAGTTGGAGACAGGCACTATGGCTACACCTTC
TRBV2	14	.	TRBJ2-3	.	CASMPLDSTDTQYF	TGTGCCAGCATGCCACTAGATAGCACAGATACGCAGTATTTT
TRBV7-9	14	TRBD1	TRBJ2-3	.	CASRGQGMPDTQYF	TGTGCCAGCAGGGGACAGGGGATGCCAGATACGCAGTATTTT
TRBV19	15	TRBD1	TRBJ2-7	.	CASSIGRGLTYEQYF	TGTGCCAGTAGTATCGGCAGGGGGCTAACCTACGAGCAGTACTTC
TRBV9	18	TRBD2	TRBJ2-5	.	CASSPAPGTSGGLETQYF	TGTGCCAGCAGCCCCGCCCCCGGGACTAGCGGGGGATTAGAGACCCAGTACTTC
TRBV27	15	TRBD1	TRBJ2-3	.	CASSLRQGAADTQYF	TGTGCCAGCAGTTTAAGACAGGGGGCGGCAGATACGCAGTATTTT
TRBV29-1	13	TRBD1	TRBJ2-7	once	CSVIGTVSYEQYF	TGCAGCGTTATTGGGACAGTCTCCTACGAGCAGTACTTC
TRBV27	16	TRBD2	TRBJ2-7	.	CASSLSLAGGAYEQYF	TGTGCCAGCAGTTTATCGCTAGCGGGGGGAGCTTACGAGCAGTACTTC
TRBV19	15	TRBD2	TRBJ2-1	.	CASSISGGADNEQFF	TGTGCCAGTAGTATAAGCGGGGGGGCCGACAATGAGCAGTTCTTC
TRBV18	14	TRBD1	TRBJ2-7	once	CASSPTDRSYEQYF	TGTGCCAGCTCACCGACGGACAGGTCCTACGAGCAGTACTTC
TRBV19	17	TRBD2	TRBJ2-2	.	CASSPLAGGLNTGELFF	TGTGCCAGTAGTCCTTTAGCGGGGGGGCTGAACACCGGGGAGCTGTTTTTT
TRBV2	13	.	TRBJ1-4	few	CASALATNEKLFF	TGTGCCAGTGCCCTAGCAACTAATGAAAAACTGTTTTTT
TRBV30	16	TRBD2	TRBJ2-1	.	CAWSEDPGLADNEQFF	TGTGCCTGGAGCGAAGATCCGGGACTAGCGGATAATGAGCAGTTCTTC
TRBV29-1	12	.	TRBJ2-7	.	CTVGGREGEQYF	TGCACCGTCGGAGGCCGCGAGGGCGAGCAGTACTTC
TRBV30	14	TRBD2	TRBJ2-7	once	CAWSFSGGSYEQYF	TGTGCCTGGAGTTTTAGCGGGGGTTCCTACGAGCAGTACTTC
TRBV5-4	16	TRBD1	TRBJ1-2	.	CASPWRDRGIGEGYTF	TGTGCCAGCCCTTGGCGGGACAGGGGGATTGGGGAAGGCTACACCTTC
TRBV5-4	14	.	TRBJ2-3	.	CASSLGDLADTQYF	TGTGCCAGCAGCTTGGGGGACCTAGCGGATACGCAGTATTTT
TRBV2	13	TRBD1	TRBJ1-1	.	CASRDRGNTEAFF	TGTGCCAGCAGAGACAGGGGGAACACTGAAGCTTTCTTT
TRBV11-2	17	TRBD1	TRBJ1-3	.	CASSPWTGSRSGNTIYF	TGTGCCAGCAGCCCCTGGACAGGCTCCCGCTCTGGAAACACCATATATTTT
TRBV13	16	.	TRBJ2-6	.	CASSLARGSGANVLTF	TGTGCCAGCAGCTTAGCGCGGGGTTCTGGGGCCAACGTCCTGACTTTC
TRBV14	14	.	TRBJ2-1	.	CASSQNKGLGGQFF	TGTGCCAGCAGCCAAAATAAGGGTCTAGGAGGGCAGTTCTTC
TRBV7-9	13	.	TRBJ2-3	.	CAYRRMLKDTQYF	TGTGCCTATAGGAGGATGCTGAAAGATACGCAGTATTTT
TRBV29-1	14	.	TRBJ2-5	once	CSVEQGRSQETQYF	TGCAGCGTGGAACAGGGTAGGAGCCAAGAGACCCAGTACTTC
TRBV29-1	12	TRBD2	TRBJ2-1	.	CSTRAGYNEQFF	TGCAGCACAAGAGCGGGGTACAATGAGCAGTTCTTC
TRBV5-1	14	.	TRBJ1-1	.	CASSLNGGGTEAFF	TGCGCCAGCAGCTTGAATGGGGGCGGGACTGAAGCTTTCTTT